This TCR beta chain was captured in a study of control samples from healthy donors and cancer patients (dated by TCRdb to the early 2020s). From V the trimming removes 6 bases and from J it removes 4 bases, while the gene matches leave 8 bases of the junction unaccounted for. Via the germline V gene, CDR1 is MNHEY and CDR2 SVGAGI. CDR3 length: 14 amino acids, cysteine to phenylalanine. Solely the CDR3 DNA is kept, with 42 bases framed from the first base. The library was obtained by the immunoSEQ multiplex PCR assay. The source is immuneACCESS, and TCRdb retained only in-frame sequences with V and J called. Part of the clones is not carried over; for the studies checked, unresolved V genes explain less than half of this, and the remainder is unexplained. Recorded for this sample are over 150,000 clones; 96% of them occurred a single time. The ten largest clones take up approximately 1% of the sample.

A remark on this clone: Its antigen target is currently unknown. Per-nucleotide qualities are absent, and no much larger clonotype sits a single base away.

Sequenced material: blood. This clonotype originated in a woman aged 30 to 39 in good health. The chain is made from TRBV6-5 and TRBJ1-1; 7 central bases correspond to TRBD1. The CDR3 protein: CASSPQGGVTEAFF. The nucleotide sequence reads TGTGCCAGCAGCCCCCAGGGGGGCGTCACTGAAGCTTTCTTT.